The T cell receptor beta chain under discussion was sequenced for a study of CD8+CD57+ T cells in acquired aplastic anemia. TCR beta VDJ and CDR3 profiling used genomic DNA as template. TCRdb analysed the reads with MiXCR anew, one entry per CDR3 protein. The sample has around 430,000 distinct CDR3 sequences, around 32% seen once; the top ten hold 0.8% to 0.85%. Remarks on this clonotype: A read error may produce the germline difference seen at one junction end.

Germline V gene data show CDR1 as LNHDA and CDR2 as SQIVND (reference sequence). This CDR3 has 14 residues. Whoever was chosen for sequencing had shown CD8+CD57+ cell expansion by flow cytometry. Every one of the patients had aplastic anemia (severe, acquired). There was no therapy given to any patient before the blood sampling took place. The V call is TRBV19, the J call TRBJ2-5; D possibly uses TRBD1 or TRBD2 (5 bases each). The specimen sequenced was sorted CD4+, CD8+, or CD8+CD57+ T cells (not recorded which) from PBMCs. The TCR comes from a human donor with aplastic anemia. CDR3 amino acids: CASSTGTVGETRYF. Here the CDR3 DNA reads TGTGCCAGTAGTACGGGAACGGTGGGGGAGACCCGGTACTTC.